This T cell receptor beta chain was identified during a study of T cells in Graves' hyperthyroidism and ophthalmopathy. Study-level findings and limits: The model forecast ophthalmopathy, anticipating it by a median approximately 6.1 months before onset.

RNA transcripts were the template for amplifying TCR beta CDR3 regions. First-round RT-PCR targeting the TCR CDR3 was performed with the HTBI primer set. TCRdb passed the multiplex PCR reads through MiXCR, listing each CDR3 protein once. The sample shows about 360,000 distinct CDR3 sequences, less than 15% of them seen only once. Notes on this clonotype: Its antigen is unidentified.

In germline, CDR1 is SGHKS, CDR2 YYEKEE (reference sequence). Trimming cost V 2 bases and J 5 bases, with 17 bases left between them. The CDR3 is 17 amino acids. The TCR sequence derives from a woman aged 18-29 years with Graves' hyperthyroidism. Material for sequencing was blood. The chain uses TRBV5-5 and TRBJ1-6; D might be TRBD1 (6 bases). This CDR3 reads CASSLQGYRDNNSPLHF. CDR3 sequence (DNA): TGTGCCAGCAGCTTACAAGGTTACCGGGACAATAATTCACCCCTCCACTTT.